Here is one T cell receptor (beta chain) with its context. Between the trimmed V and J ends, which lost 1 base and 5 bases, there was a span of 14 bases. This CDR3 comprises 15 residues. CDR1 and CDR2 from the germline V gene are SGHTA and FQGTGA. The table came from immunoSEQ multiplex PCR; TCRdb's copy has only in-frame clones and leaves some out. The sample includes about 440,000 clones, about 90% of them seen just once. The sample originates from a study of Ad26.COV2.S vaccination and SARS-CoV-2 variants. Noted treatment: around 19 received Ad26.COV2.S at low or high dose, single or two shots; 5 received placebo; per-sample allocation not given. All samples were drawn on day 63, counting from the first vaccine or placebo injection.

The source of this sequence is a person between 18 and 65 years old who received the Ad26.COV2.S COVID-19 vaccine or a placebo. This specimen consisted of peripheral blood, obtained in a trial of Ad26.COV2.S vaccine versus placebo. The rearrangement uses TRBV7-3 and TRBJ2-5; perhaps TRBD2 as D (6 bases). Written as DNA, the CDR3 is TGTGCCAGCAGCTTAAGCGGTGGAGGGAGTGAGACCCAGTACTTC. It is translated as CASSLSGGGSETQYF. The full variable domain, in which reference TRBV7-3 and TRBJ2-5 provide the parts outside the CDR3, is GAGVSQTPSNKVTEKGKYVELRCDPISGHTALYWYRQSLGQGPEFLIYFQGTGAADDSGLPNDRFFAVRPEGSVSTLKIQRTERGDSAVYLCASSLSGGGSETQYFGPGTRLLVL.